Presented here are 27 T cell receptor beta chains from one specimen sequenced in a study of technical replicates of blood from a handful of donors. Some clones are missing from TCRdb's copy, which holds only in-frame ones; the method was immunoSEQ multiplex PCR. The sample lists about 97,000 clones, 96% occurring once. The source material was T cells isolated from PBMCs. These TCRs come from a human donor in good health.

This chain connects TRBV5-1 to TRBJ2-7; perhaps TRBD2 as D (5 bases). V gave up 0 bases and J gave up 0 bases, with 16 bases separating them. The CDR3 has 17 amino acids. Germline-derived CDR1 and CDR2 are SGHRS and YFSETQ. The CDR3 DNA sequence: TGCGCCAGCAGCTTGGCCGGTGTAGCGCTGAGCTCCTACGAGCAGTACTTC. Amino acid sequence: CASSLAGVALSSYEQYF.

This sequence joins TRBV6-1 and TRBJ1-2; D might be TRBD1 (5 bases). V dropped 3 bases and J dropped 4 bases, with 12 bases sitting between them. The CDR3 has 14 residues. CDR1 and CDR2 (germline): MNHNS, SASEGT. In DNA form, the CDR3 reads TGTGCCAGCAGTGAGGTAGGGGACTTCTATGGCTACACCTTC. It is translated as CASSEVGDFYGYTF.

On this clone itself: An end of the junction does not agree with germline; a read error may underlie this. The chain couples TRBV7-9 to TRBJ2-2, with 15 bases lining up with TRBD2. The germline V gene encodes CDR1 SEHNR and CDR2 FQNEAQ (reference sequence). This CDR3 has 16 amino acids. The CDR3 here is CTAGLAGGPNTGELFF. DNA of the CDR3: TGCACTGCGGGACTAGCGGGAGGCCCGAACACCGGGGAGCTGTTTTTT.

This clone occurred once. The chain carries TRBV19 and TRBJ1-2; D remains ambiguous. Germline-derived CDR1 and CDR2 are LNHDA and SQIVND (reference sequence). V lost 11 bases to trimming and J lost 0 bases, with 13 bases between them. The CDR3 contains 13 residues. CDR3 protein: CAARGSANYGYTF. In DNA, the CDR3 is TGTGCCGCACGAGGCAGTGCTAACTATGGCTACACCTTC.

This clone was found once. The CDR3 DNA reads TGTGCCAGCAGTTACGACCGACAGGGCTCTGAAGCTTTCTTT. Translation: CASSYDRQGSEAFF. This rearrangement joins TRBV6-5 to TRBJ1-1; 7 bases are shared with TRBD1. The CDR3 is 14 amino acids. The J segment lost 6 bases and the V segment lost 2 bases, leaving 6 bases of the junction unmatched. Per the germline V gene, CDR1 is MNHEY and CDR2 is SVGAGI.

The chain joins TRBV5-6 to TRBJ2-3; unclear D gene. Trimming took off 4 bases at V and 2 bases at J, with 11 bases between the two ends. There are 14 residues in the CDR3. Germline assignment: CDR1 SGHDT and CDR2 YYEEEE. The CDR3 region has the DNA TGTGCCAGCAGCCATCAGACTTTCACAGATACGCAGTATTTT. It translates to CASSHQTFTDTQYF.

The chain has TRBV29-1 and TRBJ2-1; 9 bases map to TRBD2. CDR1 is SQVTM, CDR2 ANQGSEA, per germline. V shed 1 base, J shed 3 bases, and the junction held 4 bases outside the gene matches. The CDR3 totals 15 residues. In DNA, the CDR3 is TGCAGCGTTGAAGTCGGTAGCGGGAGCTACAATGAGCAGTTCTTC. Translation gives CSVEVGSGSYNEQFF.

The CDR3 DNA is TGTGCCAGCAGGGACAGGGGTGGGAACTATGGCTACACCTTC. It translates to CASRDRGGNYGYTF. J is TRBJ1-2 and V is TRBV25-1; 9 nucleotides match TRBD1. Trimming cost V 6 bases and J 2 bases; bases outside gene matches: 4. This CDR3 has 14 residues. In germline, CDR1 is MGHDK, CDR2 SYGVNS.

The chain couples TRBV15 to TRBJ2-3; a possible D gene is TRBD1 (6 bases). The CDR3 consists of 17 residues. CDR1 and CDR2 (germline): LNHNV, YYDKDF (reference sequence). The ends were cut back, 1 base at V and 1 base at J, with 15 bases in the middle. The CDR3 nucleotides are TGTGCCACCAGCAGAGCCAACTACAGGGTTGGCACAGATACGCAGTATTTT. It is translated as CATSRANYRVGTDTQYF.

The J gene is TRBJ2-5, the V gene TRBV5-4, with D tentatively TRBD2 (6 bases). The CDR3 is made up of 15 amino acids. V was shortened by 4 bases and J by 0 bases, with 13 bases between the two germline ends. From germline, CDR1 is SGHNT and CDR2 YYREEE (reference sequence). This chain's CDR3 is CASSLYLADQETQYF. CDR3 sequence (DNA): TGTGCCAGCAGCCTCTACTTAGCGGACCAAGAGACCCAGTACTTC.

Only a few counts were recorded for this clone. The chain is built from TRBV5-1 and TRBJ2-1; 7 positions match TRBD2. Trimming took 6 bases from V and 5 from J; bases not matched to a gene: 8. CDR1 is SGHRS, CDR2 YFSETQ, per germline. This CDR3 spans 14 amino acids. Written as DNA, the CDR3 is TGCGCCAGCATTGGTGGGAGGGGCAACAATGAGCAGTTCTTC. Translating gives CASIGGRGNNEQFF.

This clone was seen once. The chain combines TRBV27 with TRBJ2-7, with 7 positions matching TRBD2. This CDR3 has 17 amino acids. CDR1 MNHEY and CDR2 SMNVEV come from the germline V gene (reference sequence). The V and J ends lost 1 base and 4 bases, in that order; junction bases with no gene match: 13. CDR3 region: CASSLWGGRERIYEQYF. The CDR3 region has the DNA TGTGCCAGCAGTTTATGGGGAGGGCGGGAGAGGATTTACGAGCAGTACTTC.

The chain has TRBV9 and TRBJ2-1, with TRBD2 identical over 8 bases. Germline V gives CDR1 SGDLS, CDR2 YYNGEE. V shed 0 bases, J shed 5 bases, and the junction held 4 bases outside the gene matches. This CDR3 is built from 15 residues. In nucleotides, the CDR3 is TGTGCCAGCAGCGTAGAAGCGGGAGTACACAATGAGCAGTTCTTC. Residues: CASSVEAGVHNEQFF.

The genes are TRBV4-1 and TRBJ2-1, with D maybe TRBD2 (5 bases). CDR3 size: 15 residues. V gave up 4 bases and J gave up 6 bases, with 16 bases separating them. Looked up from germline, CDR1 is MGHRA and CDR2 is YSYEKL. CDR3 residues: CASSPGGLGSNEQFF. CDR3 bases: TGCGCCAGCAGCCCCGGAGGCTTGGGTAGCAATGAGCAGTTCTTC.

The rearrangement uses TRBV13 and TRBJ2-5, with 7 positions matching TRBD1. Germline CDR1 reads PRHDT; CDR2 reads FYEKMQ (reference sequence). Trimming cost V 2 bases and J 10 bases; bases outside gene matches: 22. This CDR3 spans 18 amino acids. The CDR3 nucleotides read TGTGCCAGCAGCTTACTCCCCGGGTTGACAGGGCCCCCCACGGTCCAGTACTTC. It is translated as CASSLLPGLTGPPTVQYF.

The chain has TRBV11-2 and TRBJ2-7; 9 nucleotides align to TRBD1. Trimming at V came to 6 bases and at J to 0 bases, leaving 12 bases not matched to a gene. CDR1 is SGHAT and CDR2 is FQNNGV in the germline V gene. This CDR3 comprises 17 residues. DNA for the CDR3: TGTGCCAGCAGGCTTGTTTACAGGGGGCTCCTCTCCTACGAGCAGTACTTC. Its protein is CASRLVYRGLLSYEQYF.

V gene TRBV2 combines with J gene TRBJ1-1; no definite D call. The CDR3 contains 17 residues. In germline, CDR1 is SNHLY, CDR2 FYNNEI. Trimming took 3 bases from V and 0 from J, leaving 17 bases between them. This CDR3 reads CASSDQRALMMNTEAFF. The CDR3 DNA is TGTGCCAGCAGTGACCAACGCGCATTAATGATGAACACTGAAGCTTTCTTT. Full variable domain (remainder filled in from reference TRBV2 and TRBJ1-1): EPEVTQTPSHQVTQMGQEVILRCVPISNHLYFYWYRQILGQKVEFLVSFYNNEISEKSEIFDDQFSVERPDGSNFTLKIRSTKLEDSAMYFCASSDQRALMMNTEAFFGQGTRLTVV.

The chain links TRBV5-3 to TRBJ1-1; perhaps TRBD1 as D (5 bases). TRBV5-3 is given ORF status, its function remaining uncertain. Deletions cut 6 bases from V and 11 bases from J, with 17 bases between. The CDR3 totals 12 residues. The CDR3 DNA sequence: TGTGCCAGAAAAACGGAAATAAGGGGCGCTTTCTTT. It codes for CARKTEIRGAFF.

This sequence joins TRBV6-4 and TRBJ1-6; D not certain. Germline V CDR1 and CDR2: MRHNA, SNTAGT. Trimming left V 0 bases short and J 7 bases short, with 4 bases between. The CDR3 has 13 residues. The DNA of the CDR3 is TGTGCCAGCAGTGACTCCCCAAATTCACCCCTCCACTTT. It translates to CASSDSPNSPLHF.

This clone has just one count. The chain employs TRBV11-2 and TRBJ2-1; 8 bases line up with TRBD2. The ends lost 3 bases at V and 4 bases at J; junction bases unmatched: 5. The CDR3 length is 15 residues. Per the germline V gene, CDR1 is SGHAT and CDR2 is FQNNGV. The CDR3 DNA follows: TGTGCCAGCAGCTTGGTAGCGGGGAAATACAATGAGCAGTTCTTC. Translated, it gives CASSLVAGKYNEQFF.

This chain joins TRBV28 and TRBJ2-3; D is unresolved. Germline CDR1 reads MDHEN; CDR2 reads SYDVKM. Trimming left V 3 bases short and J 2 bases short, with 12 bases between. This CDR3 has 15 amino acids. CDR3 bases: TGTGCCAGCAGTTTCGGAGCAGCCACCACAGATACGCAGTATTTT. It translates to CASSFGAATTDTQYF.

The rearrangement links TRBV5-1 to TRBJ2-2, with TRBD1 identical over 7 bases. The CDR3 sequence is 18 residues long. Per the germline V gene, CDR1 is SGHRS and CDR2 is YFSETQ. V shed 5 bases and J 3 bases; nucleotides not matched to a gene: 16. Here the CDR3 reads CASSSIKSDRSYTGELFF. The DNA of the CDR3 is TGCGCCAGCAGTTCTATAAAATCGGACAGGTCCTACACCGGGGAGCTGTTTTTT.

V gene TRBV11-2 combines with J gene TRBJ2-7; D unclear. The CDR3 is 15 amino acids. With 5 bases removed from V and 3 bases from J, the gap between germline ends came to 17 bases. Germline assignment: CDR1 SGHAT and CDR2 FQNNGV. In DNA, the CDR3 is TGTGCCAGCAGCGGTAATACTGCCACTTTCTACGAGCAGTACTTC. It translates to CASSGNTATFYEQYF.

The chain has TRBV5-8 and TRBJ2-7; 11 bases align to TRBD2. The V gene's germline CDR1 is SGHTS and CDR2 YDEGEE. The V gene end was trimmed by 4 bases and the J gene end by 1 base; junction bases not matched to a gene: 7. CDR3 size: 16 residues. CDR3 nucleotides: TGTGCCAGCAGCACACTGGGACTAGCGGATTCCTACGAGCAGTACTTC. Translated, it gives CASSTLGLADSYEQYF.

This clone was seen just once. V gene TRBV4-2 combines with J gene TRBJ1-6; TRBD1 might be the D (5 bases). The CDR3 extends over 15 amino acids. Germline V lookup: CDR1 LGHNA, CDR2 YNFKEQ. The germline V and J ends were trimmed by 2 bases and 10 bases, with 15 bases remaining between them. The DNA of the CDR3 is TGTGCCAGCAGCCAATATGGGCAGGGCGTATCACCCCTCCACTTT. It yields the protein CASSQYGQGVSPLHF.

The chain combines TRBV6-4 with TRBJ1-1; D gene uncertain. The CDR3 covers 16 residues. In germline, CDR1 is MRHNA, CDR2 SNTAGT. V was clipped by 4 bases and J by 3 bases, with 18 bases between them. This CDR3 is CASSVSGGLGYTEAFF. The DNA of the CDR3 is TGTGCCAGCAGTGTGTCTGGAGGGTTAGGGTACACTGAAGCTTTCTTT.

This chain uses TRBV30 with TRBJ1-4; D perhaps matches TRBD1 (6 bases). There are 13 residues in the CDR3. Germline V gene lookup returns CDR1 GTSNPN and CDR2 SVGIG (reference sequence). The V end was cut by 5 bases, the J end by 6 bases, with 13 bases between. The CDR3 nucleotides are TGTGCCTGGTCACAGGGAAGACATGAAAAACTGTTTTTT. This sequence encodes CAWSQGRHEKLFF.